This T cell receptor (beta chain) was sequenced for a study of blood T cell repertoires in COVID-19 (dated by TCRdb to the early 2020s). Regarding the research as a whole: Collaborator samples came from the United States, Italy and Spain and covered acute and convalescent phases of COVID-19. The material from the prospective study consisted of cDNA or gDNA derived from T cells, B-cell-depleted T cells, or PBMCs. Subjects who had been exposed to COVID-19, were actively infected with it, or had recovered from it provided the deeply sampled blood TCRbeta repertoires that made up the dataset. A freely available public database, intended as a resource for researchers studying the immune response to SARS-CoV-2, is where the repertoires were released. The samples were drawn from the first 160 participants of the ongoing ImmuneRACE study and from over 950 subjects provided by 6 global collaborators. Nearly every sample came with metadata listing a de-identified subject ID, COVID-19 status, age in years and sex. Where available, HLA class I and class II types were taken from metadata supplied by the sample provider and were not determined by assay-based typing. Beyond this particular receptor, the publication reports: The amount of clinical and demographic metadata varied by source and participant and was provided uncurated.

Whole blood was collected in K2EDTA tubes by collaborating institutions according to the institutions' own protocols. For TCRbeta analysis, collaborators shipped samples in one of three forms: frozen whole blood, isolated PBMCs, or DNA extracted from either of those sample types. A remark on this clone: Its antigen specificity is not known. Per-base qualities were not stored, and no clone one base away is much larger.

Here V drops 3 bases and J drops 0 bases, and the junction holds 2 bases not matched to any gene. Sequences KGHSH (CDR1) and LQKENI (CDR2) are obtained from the germline V gene. From cysteine to phenylalanine, the CDR3 is 16 amino acids long. The read is trimmed to its CDR3 DNA, 48 bases read in frame from base 1. TCRbeta CDR3 regions were amplified from genomic DNA using the immunoSEQ Assay, a bias-controlled multiplex PCR. The authors processed their data as follows. The number of nucleated cells in each sample was estimated by amplification of reference gene primers within the assay. Sequence reads were collapsed and filtered to measure the absolute abundance of every unique TCRbeta CDR3 rearrangement. For each sample, productive Simpson clonality was calculated as the square root of Simpson's diversity index over productive rearrangements. TCRdb holds this immuneACCESS table with in-frame rearrangements only. Some clones are missing; in checked studies, unresolved V genes explain under half, and the rest has no known cause. V and J calls and clone size come straight from that table; D and trimming were deduced from the DNA. This sample is represented by 100,000 to 150,000 clones; around four fifths of them were singletons. The ten largest clones represent just under 25% of the sample.

The receptor chain draws on TRBV18 and TRBJ1-5; TRBD1 agrees with 10 junctional bases. Sequencing was performed on peripheral blood. The TCR comes from a human donor in a cohort sampled during active COVID-19. For the CDR3, the sequence is CASSPRQGASNQPQHF. The bases read TGTGCCAGCTCACCTAGACAGGGGGCTAGCAATCAGCCCCAGCATTTT.